The present T cell receptor (beta chain) was sequenced within a study of T-cell reconstitution after alpha-beta-depleted transplantation in children. TCRbeta library construction was performed incorporating unique molecular identifiers. Each CDR3 protein gets one entry after TCRdb re-called the PCR reads with MiXCR. The table shows about 980,000 distinct CDR3 sequences, with roughly 29% occurring only once. General observations from the study: Alpha-beta T cells present about two months after transplant were reported to originate from several hundred expanded graft clones. It was surviving recipient T cells and thymic progenitors that gave some patients high TCRbeta diversity at day 60. Hyperexpanded clones declined; after one year, newly produced T cells mostly supplied diversity.

This clonotype has more than one count but fewer than ten. Its antigen is not identified. V was clipped by 3 bases and J by 6 bases; unmatched bases: 7. Germline CDR1 is SGDLS and CDR2 is YYNGEE. CDR3 length equals 17 residues. This clonotype was obtained from a boy in the first two years of life who had a stem cell transplant for SCID, so the T cells may come from the graft donor. Sequencing was performed on PBMCs, mostly from graft donor cells, taken 360 days after TCRalphabeta/CD19-depleted stem cell transplant. V gene TRBV9 combines with J gene TRBJ2-3; 16 nucleotides line up with TRBD2. The CDR3 region has the DNA TGTGCCAGCAGCGCTTCCGGGACTAGCGGGGGGGTGGATACGCAGTATTTT. It encodes CASSASGTSGGVDTQYF.